These T cell receptor beta chains were read from a single sample in a study of blood T cell repertoires in COVID-19. Assay: immunoSEQ multiplex PCR; the TCRdb copy retains only in-frame clones and omits some. Of fewer than 90,000 clones listed, 80% to 90% are singletons. Material: peripheral blood. The receptor set was obtained from a woman older than 75 with active COVID-19. Both conserved end residues are part of each CDR3. Each record gives: J gene, clone size, V gene, CDR3 length, D gene, CDR3 protein, CDR3 DNA. The D gene is left open where the match is weak. Clone size is shown for a subset of rows, as once, few, many or a class of expanded clone.

j_call: TRBJ2-7
clone_size: few
v_call: TRBV3-1/TRBV3-2
cdr3_length: 16
d_call: NA
cdr3_aa: CASSQGIPRRLYEQYF
cdr3_nt: TGTGCCAGCAGCCAAGGAATCCCGAGGAGATTGTACGAGCAGTACTTC

j_call: TRBJ2-7
clone_size: NA
v_call: TRBV18
cdr3_length: 15
d_call: TRBD1
cdr3_aa: CASSPRGQGTYEQYF
cdr3_nt: TGTGCCAGCTCACCAAGGGGACAGGGGACCTACGAGCAGTACTTC

j_call: TRBJ2-7
clone_size: NA
v_call: TRBV5-4
cdr3_length: 13
d_call: NA
cdr3_aa: CASSLGRVYEQYF
cdr3_nt: TGTGCCAGCAGCTTGGGTCGGGTCTACGAGCAGTACTTC

j_call: TRBJ1-5
clone_size: NA
v_call: TRBV7-2
cdr3_length: 15
d_call: NA
cdr3_aa: CASSFSGRGDQPQHF
cdr3_nt: TGTGCCAGCAGCTTTTCGGGCAGGGGCGATCAGCCCCAGCATTTT

j_call: TRBJ2-5
clone_size: NA
v_call: TRBV7-2
cdr3_length: 13
d_call: TRBD2
cdr3_aa: CASSLESGGPQYF
cdr3_nt: TGTGCCAGCAGCTTAGAGAGCGGGGGCCCCCAGTACTTC

j_call: TRBJ2-3
clone_size: NA
v_call: TRBV9
cdr3_length: 12
d_call: NA
cdr3_aa: CASSVDRGTQYF
cdr3_nt: TGTGCCAGCAGCGTAGATCGAGGCACGCAGTATTTT

j_call: TRBJ2-5
clone_size: NA
v_call: TRBV14
cdr3_length: 15
d_call: TRBD1
cdr3_aa: CASSQVPGQVETQYF
cdr3_nt: TGTGCCAGCAGCCAAGTTCCGGGACAGGTGGAGACCCAGTACTTC

j_call: TRBJ2-7
clone_size: once
v_call: TRBV21-1
cdr3_length: 16
d_call: NA
cdr3_aa: CASSNRRGLAGPEQYF
cdr3_nt: TGTGCCAGCAGCAATCGGCGGGGACTAGCGGGACCCGAGCAGTACTTC

j_call: TRBJ2-5
clone_size: NA
v_call: TRBV11-2
cdr3_length: 14
d_call: TRBD1
cdr3_aa: CASSLTGGLETQYF
cdr3_nt: TGTGCCAGCAGCCTTACAGGGGGCCTGGAGACCCAGTACTTC

j_call: TRBJ2-3
clone_size: NA
v_call: TRBV21-1
cdr3_length: 13
d_call: NA
cdr3_aa: CARMISGTDTQYF
cdr3_nt: TGTGCCAGAATGATTAGCGGCACAGATACGCAGTATTTT

j_call: TRBJ1-2
clone_size: once
v_call: TRBV7-2
cdr3_length: 13
d_call: NA
cdr3_aa: CASSLGHTDGYTF
cdr3_nt: TGTGCCAGCAGCTTAGGGCACACAGATGGCTACACCTTC

j_call: TRBJ1-2
clone_size: NA
v_call: TRBV7-2
cdr3_length: 15
d_call: TRBD1
cdr3_aa: CASSSKKTGTYGYTF
cdr3_nt: TGTGCCAGCAGCTCAAAGAAGACAGGGACCTATGGCTACACCTTC

j_call: TRBJ1-2
clone_size: NA
v_call: TRBV28
cdr3_length: 14
d_call: NA
cdr3_aa: CASSFPGGRYGYTF
cdr3_nt: TGTGCCAGCAGTTTTCCGGGGGGCCGCTATGGCTACACCTTC

j_call: TRBJ1-2
clone_size: NA
v_call: TRBV2
cdr3_length: 15
d_call: NA
cdr3_aa: CASSEWAAPNYGYTF
cdr3_nt: TGTGCCAGCAGTGAATGGGCAGCCCCTAACTATGGCTACACCTTC

j_call: TRBJ2-2
clone_size: NA
v_call: TRBV27
cdr3_length: 16
d_call: TRBD1
cdr3_aa: CASSLLTGANTGELFF
cdr3_nt: TGTGCCAGCAGTTTACTGACAGGGGCGAACACCGGGGAGCTGTTTTTT

j_call: TRBJ2-7
clone_size: NA
v_call: TRBV7-2
cdr3_length: 14
d_call: TRBD2
cdr3_aa: CASSPLAGSYEQYF
cdr3_nt: TGTGCCAGCAGTCCCTTAGCGGGCTCCTACGAGCAGTACTTC

j_call: TRBJ2-7
clone_size: NA
v_call: TRBV7-9
cdr3_length: 17
d_call: TRBD1
cdr3_aa: CASSSARGTGSIYEQYF
cdr3_nt: TGTGCCAGCAGCTCTGCTAGGGGGACAGGGAGTATCTACGAGCAGTACTTC

j_call: TRBJ2-2
clone_size: NA
v_call: TRBV7-2
cdr3_length: 15
d_call: TRBD2
cdr3_aa: CASSPVLAATGELFF
cdr3_nt: TGTGCCAGCAGCCCGGTTCTAGCGGCCACCGGGGAGCTGTTTTTT

j_call: TRBJ2-1
clone_size: NA
v_call: TRBV5-8
cdr3_length: 13
d_call: NA
cdr3_aa: CASSWPYRSEQFF
cdr3_nt: TGTGCCAGCAGCTGGCCGTACAGGTCTGAACAGTTCTTC

j_call: TRBJ1-2
clone_size: NA
v_call: TRBV5-4
cdr3_length: 15
d_call: TRBD1
cdr3_aa: CASSLDPGQSYGYTF
cdr3_nt: TGTGCCAGCAGCTTGGATCCGGGACAGTCCTATGGCTACACCTTC

j_call: TRBJ2-7
clone_size: NA
v_call: TRBV29-1
cdr3_length: 13
d_call: TRBD1
cdr3_aa: CSVGGQGAYEQYF
cdr3_nt: TGCAGCGTTGGGGGACAGGGGGCCTACGAGCAGTACTTC